Presented here are 16 T cell receptor beta chains from one specimen sequenced in a study of cytomegalovirus exposure and HLA in healthy donors. The PCR used 60 Vbeta and 13 Jbeta primers. This table comes from immunoSEQ multiplex PCR, and its TCRdb copy is limited to in-frame clones, with some not included. The sample lists approximately 150,000 clones, less than 90% occurring once. The sequenced sample was PBMCs. Receptor source: a boy younger than 10 in good health and CMV-seronegative.

This clone has only a few counts. The chain carries TRBV6-4 and TRBJ2-3; 7 bases line up with TRBD1. V was pared by 6 bases and J by 2 bases, with 8 bases of the junction left unmatched. Looked up from germline, CDR1 is MRHNA and CDR2 is SNTAGT. The CDR3 has 15 residues. The CDR3 DNA reads TGTGCCAGCAGCCAGGGACAGCAAGCCACAGATACGCAGTATTTT. Translated, it gives CASSQGQQATDTQYF.

The sample holds one count of this clone. The CDR3 bases are TGTGCCAGCAGCCACGAGACTAGCGGTTCCTACAATGAGCAGTTCTTC. It is translated as CASSHETSGSYNEQFF. The rearrangement joins TRBV4-2 to TRBJ2-1; the match to TRBD2 covers 9 bases. The CDR3 has 16 amino acids. V lost 3 bases, J lost 1 base, and 4 bases stayed unmatched. CDR1 is LGHNA and CDR2 is YNFKEQ in the germline V gene.

The CDR3 reads CASSQTPGTDQETQYF. The CDR3 DNA reads as TGCGCCAGCAGCCAAACCCCAGGGACAGACCAAGAGACCCAGTACTTC. The chain has TRBV4-1 and TRBJ2-5; 7 bases agree with TRBD1. The CDR3 covers 16 residues. Germline CDR1 and CDR2: MGHRA and YSYEKL. V shed 2 bases and J 0 bases; nucleotides not matched to a gene: 6.

This clone came up a few times. The chain links TRBV10-3 to TRBJ1-6; 10 nucleotides line up with TRBD1. Germline CDR1 is ENHRY and CDR2 is SYGVKD. V gave up 4 bases and J gave up 7 bases; unmatched junction bases: 7. The CDR3 length is 16 residues. CDR3 DNA sequence: TGTGCCATCAGTGCCCGGGACAGGGGACTCAATTCACCCCTCCACTTT. Its protein product is CAISARDRGLNSPLHF.

Only a few counts were recorded for this clone. The V and J genes are TRBV2 and TRBJ2-7, with 8 bases aligning to TRBD1. J gave up 4 bases and V 7 bases, and 12 bases lay outside the gene matches. Germline lookup yields CDR1 SNHLY and CDR2 FYNNEI. The CDR3 is 15 amino acids. Here the CDR3 DNA reads TGTGCCAGCAAGAAGGGGGCAGGGGGCGTGTACGAGCAGTACTTC. Its translation is CASKKGAGGVYEQYF.

This clone was recorded once. Its ends do not fully match the called genes, so a read error is possible. Other DNA sequences in this specimen translate into the identical CDR3. The chain combines TRBV28 with TRBJ2-7, with a tentative D call TRBD2 (5 bases). CDR3 length equals 14 residues. CDR1 MDHEN and CDR2 SYDVKM come from the germline V gene. CDR3 DNA: TGCGCCAGCCTGCAACTAGGAGTGTTCTACGAGCAGTACTTC. This sequence encodes CASLQLGVFYEQYF.

The rearrangement joins TRBV10-2 to TRBJ2-7, with a weak D call TRBD1 (5 bases). Germline CDR1 WSHSY, CDR2 SAAADI. The V gene lost 5 bases and the J gene lost 6 bases, with 14 bases spanning the gap. The CDR3 covers 13 residues. CDR3 sequence: CASSPGPRGEQYF. DNA of the CDR3: TGCGCCAGCAGTCCAGGGCCCCGAGGCGAGCAGTACTTC.

V gene TRBV5-1 combines with J gene TRBJ2-1; TRBD1 matches 9 bases. The trim removed 0 bases at V and 6 bases at J, leaving 4 bases unmatched. Germline V gene sequence: CDR1 SGHRS, CDR2 YFSETQ. CDR3 length: 15 residues. The CDR3 here is CASSLAGQGFNEQFF. CDR3 DNA sequence: TGCGCCAGCAGCTTGGCGGGACAGGGATTCAATGAGCAGTTCTTC.

This chain links TRBV6-1 with TRBJ2-7; TRBD1 agrees at 12 bases. The length of the CDR3 is 13 residues. V lost 7 bases, J lost 7 bases, and 5 bases stayed unmatched. Per the germline V gene, CDR1 is MNHNS and CDR2 is SASEGT. CDR3 in DNA: TGTGCCAGCACCGGGACAGGGGGCCTTGAGCAGTACTTC. Amino acids: CASTGTGGLEQYF.

This chain links TRBV7-9 with TRBJ2-5; D is unclear. V dropped 6 bases and J dropped 5 bases, with 7 bases sitting between them. Germline lookup yields CDR1 SEHNR and CDR2 FQNEAQ (reference sequence). The length of the CDR3 is 11 residues. The chain's CDR3 is CASRSSETQYF. The DNA of the CDR3 is TGTGCCAGCAGGTCCTCGGAGACCCAGTACTTC.

The chain is built from TRBV9 and TRBJ2-5; 7 bases match TRBD2. The CDR3 sequence is 15 residues long. Unmatched junction bases numbered 7, after V lost 3 bases and J lost 2 bases. Germline V gene sequence: CDR1 SGDLS, CDR2 YYNGEE. CDR3 DNA: TGTGCCAGCAGCGGGCACCTAGCGGAACAAGAGACCCAGTACTTC. Residues: CASSGHLAEQETQYF.

The J gene is TRBJ2-1, the V gene TRBV19; D is perhaps TRBD2 (5 bases). Trimming took off 4 bases at V and 4 bases at J, with 11 bases between the two ends. This CDR3 comprises 14 residues. Germline CDR1 LNHDA, CDR2 SQIVND (reference sequence). Here the CDR3 DNA reads TGTGCCAGTAGTAATGAGGGAAGATACAATGAGCAGTTCTTC. It specifies CASSNEGRYNEQFF.

The CDR3 spells CASSSYPGGVTGENQPQHF. CDR3 DNA: TGTGCCAGCAGCTCGTACCCGGGGGGGGTTACAGGGGAAAATCAGCCCCAGCATTTT. The chain couples TRBV5-8 to TRBJ1-5; TRBD1 aligns across 7 bases. V dropped 3 bases and J dropped 4; count of bases not matched to a gene: 19. This CDR3 has 19 amino acids. Germline loops: CDR1 SGHTS, CDR2 YDEGEE.

This sequence joins TRBV7-9 and TRBJ1-1; D perhaps matches TRBD1 (6 bases). CDR1 is SEHNR and CDR2 is FQNEAQ in the germline V gene (reference sequence). V dropped 6 bases and J dropped 3 bases, with 14 bases sitting between them. CDR3 length: 14 residues. CDR3 DNA: TGTGCCAGCAGGGAAAGGGGGGGGGACACTGAAGCTTTCTTT. This translates into CASRERGGDTEAFF.

J is TRBJ1-2 and V is TRBV11-2; 7 positions agree with TRBD1. Trimming cost V 3 bases and J 4 bases; bases outside gene matches: 11. Germline V gene lookup returns CDR1 SGHAT and CDR2 FQNNGV. The CDR3 contains 16 residues. The CDR3 coding sequence is TGTGCCAGCAGCTTGGCCGGGACAGAAAACTTCTATGGCTACACCTTC. Translation: CASSLAGTENFYGYTF.

The V and J genes are TRBV5-1 and TRBJ1-1; maybe TRBD1 (6 bases). Trimming took off 2 bases at V and 5 bases at J, with 16 bases between the two ends. This CDR3 has 15 residues. CDR1 is SGHRS and CDR2 is YFSETQ in the germline V gene. As DNA, the CDR3 is TGCGCCAGCAGCTTTCCCGGGGGGGGGCGAACTGAAGCTTTCTTT. Protein: CASSFPGGGRTEAFF.